A selection of T cell receptor beta chains follows, all from one sample in a study of cytotoxic CD8 clonotypes in ibrutinib-treated CLL. Sequencing was performed with immunoSEQ multiplex PCR; in TCRdb, only in-frame clones are kept and a portion is missing. Of over 95,000 clones detected, 45% to 65% appear once; the ten largest clones hold 30% to 45%. Sequences were derived from PBMCs, sampled after 24 months of ibrutinib treatment. These receptors all come from a human donor with chronic lymphocytic leukemia. Both conserved end residues are part of each CDR3. The order of the fields is CDR3 protein, CDR3 DNA, D gene, V gene, J gene, clone size. A D gene is named only where the DNA matches it firmly. For some rows the clone size is stated as once, few or many, or as a class when expanded; others skip it.

CDR3: CASSERGEAFF
DNA: TGTGCCAGCAGTGAACGGGGGGAAGCTTTCTTT
D: NA
V: TRBV25-1
J: TRBJ1-1
size: NA

CDR3: CASSSGRAGYEQYF
DNA: TGCGCCAGCAGCTCCGGCAGGGCGGGATACGAGCAGTACTTC
D: NA
V: TRBV5-1
J: TRBJ2-7
size: many

CDR3: CASRKGQGVVLETQYF
DNA: TGTGCCAGCAGGAAGGGACAGGGGGTAGTTCTCGAGACCCAGTACTTC
D: TRBD1
V: TRBV2
J: TRBJ2-5
size: once

CDR3: CSGRYNEQFF
DNA: TGCAGCGGGAGATATAATGAGCAGTTCTTC
D: NA
V: TRBV29-1
J: TRBJ2-1
size: NA

CDR3: CASSLSPSPGQTTEAFF
DNA: TGCGCCAGCAGCTTGTCTCCCTCCCCAGGACAAACCACTGAAGCTTTCTTT
D: NA
V: TRBV5-1
J: TRBJ1-1
size: NA

CDR3: CASSYWRRGGEQFF
DNA: TGTGCCAGCAGTTATTGGCGCAGGGGGGGGGAGCAGTTCTTC
D: NA
V: TRBV6-5
J: TRBJ2-1
size: NA

CDR3: CASSDVGGAGNEQFF
DNA: TGTGCCAGCAGTGACGTCGGGGGGGCCGGTAATGAGCAGTTCTTC
D: TRBD2
V: TRBV6-4
J: TRBJ2-1
size: NA

CDR3: CATSRAGYGYTF
DNA: TGTGCCACCAGCAGAGCAGGGTATGGCTACACCTTC
D: NA
V: TRBV15
J: TRBJ1-2
size: NA

CDR3: CASSPRGYEQYF
DNA: TGTGCCAGCAGCCCAAGGGGATACGAGCAGTACTTC
D: NA
V: TRBV7-2
J: TRBJ2-7
size: NA

CDR3: CASSRGGLNTDTQYF
DNA: TGTGCCAGCTCCCGGGGGGGGCTGAACACAGATACGCAGTATTTT
D: TRBD2
V: TRBV6-4
J: TRBJ2-3
size: NA

CDR3: CASSLPLNTEAFF
DNA: TGTGCCAGCAGCTTGCCACTGAACACTGAAGCTTTCTTT
D: NA
V: TRBV5-6
J: TRBJ1-1
size: NA

CDR3: CASSEVIHNEQFF
DNA: TGTGCCAGCAGTGAGGTCATCCACAATGAGCAGTTCTTC
D: NA
V: TRBV6-6
J: TRBJ2-1
size: NA

CDR3: CASSLSGAGASYEQYF
DNA: TGTGCCAGCAGTTTGTCGGGAGCGGGGGCATCCTACGAGCAGTACTTC
D: TRBD2
V: TRBV27
J: TRBJ2-7
size: once

CDR3: CASSPLAGGSNEQFF
DNA: TGTGCCAGCAGTCCCCTAGCGGGGGGGTCCAATGAGCAGTTCTTC
D: TRBD2
V: TRBV5-4
J: TRBJ2-1
size: NA

CDR3: CASSFLLKGTGVDGYTF
DNA: TGTGCCAGCAGTTTCCTCCTGAAAGGGACAGGGGTGGATGGCTACACCTTC
D: TRBD1
V: TRBV28
J: TRBJ1-2
size: NA

CDR3: CASRSAGTGSGGTYGYTF
DNA: TGTGCCAGCAGATCCGCGGGCACAGGTTCTGGGGGAACATATGGCTACACCTTC
D: NA
V: TRBV27
J: TRBJ1-2
size: NA

CDR3: CASSPGETQYF
DNA: TGCGCCAGCAGCCCCGGGGAGACCCAGTACTTC
D: NA
V: TRBV10-1
J: TRBJ2-5
size: NA

CDR3: CAWSVRKMNSPLHF
DNA: TGTGCCTGGAGTGTACGCAAGATGAATTCACCCCTCCACTTT
D: NA
V: TRBV30
J: TRBJ1-6
size: NA

CDR3: CASSLPGYEQYF
DNA: TGTGCCAGCAGCTTACCAGGTTACGAGCAGTACTTC
D: NA
V: TRBV13
J: TRBJ2-7
size: NA

CDR3: CASSPMARANGYTF
DNA: TGTGCCAGCAGTCCGATGGCCAGGGCGAATGGCTACACCTTC
D: NA
V: TRBV28
J: TRBJ1-2
size: NA

CDR3: CATSRDGTDTQYF
DNA: TGTGCCACCAGCAGAGATGGCACAGATACGCAGTATTTT
D: NA
V: TRBV15
J: TRBJ2-3
size: NA

CDR3: CASSSRSKIADSYEQYF
DNA: TGTGCCAGCAGCTCCCGTTCTAAGATAGCGGACTCCTACGAGCAGTACTTC
D: NA
V: TRBV11-2
J: TRBJ2-7
size: NA

CDR3: CASSGSTTTKPRNFGYTF
DNA: TGTGCCAGCAGCGGGTCCACGACTACAAAACCCAGAAATTTCGGCTACACCTTC
D: NA
V: TRBV9
J: TRBJ1-2
size: NA

CDR3: CASSRGGGSTGELFF
DNA: TGTGCCAGCTCCCGGGGTGGGGGCAGCACCGGGGAGCTGTTTTTT
D: NA
V: TRBV9
J: TRBJ2-2
size: NA

CDR3: CASSARDRSPGELFF
DNA: TGTGCCAGCAGCGCCCGGGACAGAAGTCCCGGGGAGCTGTTTTTT
D: TRBD1
V: TRBV7-2
J: TRBJ2-2
size: NA

CDR3: CASSVAGMQFF
DNA: TGTGCCAGCAGTGTAGCGGGGATGCAGTTCTTC
D: TRBD2
V: TRBV2
J: TRBJ2-1
size: few

CDR3: CASSYDSDEQFF
DNA: TGTGCCAGCAGCTACGACAGTGATGAGCAGTTCTTC
D: NA
V: TRBV13
J: TRBJ2-1
size: NA

CDR3: CAWRGLFGNTIYF
DNA: TGTGCCTGGAGGGGACTGTTTGGAAACACCATATATTTT
D: NA
V: TRBV30
J: TRBJ1-3
size: NA

CDR3: CASNGYQETQYF
DNA: TGTGCCAGCAATGGTTACCAAGAGACCCAGTACTTC
D: NA
V: TRBV25-1
J: TRBJ2-5
size: NA

CDR3: CASSASRETQYF
DNA: TGTGCCAGCAGCGCCTCCCGGGAGACCCAGTACTTC
D: NA
V: TRBV7-2
J: TRBJ2-5
size: NA

CDR3: CASTQRGGLTGELFF
DNA: TGTGCCAGCACCCAGCGCGGGGGTCTCACCGGGGAGCTGTTTTTT
D: TRBD2
V: TRBV6-1
J: TRBJ2-2
size: NA

CDR3: CASSTTGNTGELFF
DNA: TGTGCCAGCTCCACCACAGGGAACACCGGGGAGCTGTTTTTT
D: NA
V: TRBV18
J: TRBJ2-2
size: few

CDR3: CAWRPLSSYEQYF
DNA: TGTGCCTGGAGACCGCTTAGCTCCTACGAGCAGTACTTC
D: NA
V: TRBV30
J: TRBJ2-7
size: NA

CDR3: CAWNQGRTYNSPLHF
DNA: TGTGCCTGGAACCAGGGGAGGACTTATAATTCACCCCTCCACTTT
D: NA
V: TRBV30
J: TRBJ1-6
size: NA

CDR3: CAWSFRFDQPQHF
DNA: TGTGCCTGGAGCTTCAGGTTTGATCAGCCCCAGCATTTT
D: NA
V: TRBV30
J: TRBJ1-5
size: few

CDR3: CASQARAGVETQYF
DNA: TGTGCCAGCCAGGCTAGGGCTGGGGTAGAGACCCAGTACTTC
D: NA
V: TRBV7-2
J: TRBJ2-5
size: NA

CDR3: CAWSAAQGRKLFF
DNA: TGTGCCTGGAGTGCAGCCCAGGGGAGGAAACTGTTTTTT
D: NA
V: TRBV30
J: TRBJ1-4
size: NA

CDR3: CASSLEGLNEQFF
DNA: TGCGCCAGCAGCTTGGAGGGATTGAATGAGCAGTTCTTC
D: NA
V: TRBV5-1
J: TRBJ2-1
size: many

CDR3: CASRRTATNTEAFF
DNA: TGTGCCAGCAGAAGGACAGCTACGAACACTGAAGCTTTCTTT
D: NA
V: TRBV6-5
J: TRBJ1-1
size: NA

CDR3: CASSSIPSGYTF
DNA: TGTGCCAGCAGCTCTATCCCGAGTGGCTACACCTTC
D: NA
V: TRBV7-9
J: TRBJ1-2
size: once

CDR3: CASSLGVTGELFF
DNA: TGTGCCAGCAGTTTAGGAGTCACCGGGGAGCTGTTTTTT
D: NA
V: TRBV27
J: TRBJ2-2
size: NA

CDR3: CASSPSGTTNEQFF
DNA: TGTGCCAGCAGCCCCTCAGGGACCACCAATGAGCAGTTCTTC
D: NA
V: TRBV7-6
J: TRBJ2-1
size: once

CDR3: CASRPGGSNQPQHF
DNA: TGTGCCAGCAGGCCTGGGGGTAGCAATCAGCCCCAGCATTTT
D: NA
V: TRBV6-6
J: TRBJ1-5
size: NA

CDR3: CSSSREPDTEAFF
DNA: TGCAGCTCAAGCAGGGAACCTGACACTGAAGCTTTCTTT
D: NA
V: TRBV29-1
J: TRBJ1-1
size: few

CDR3: CASSLQGTSYEQYF
DNA: TGCGCCAGCAGCTTACAGGGCACCTCCTACGAGCAGTACTTC
D: NA
V: TRBV5-1
J: TRBJ2-7
size: NA

CDR3: CAWSFREETQYF
DNA: TGTGCCTGGAGTTTCAGGGAGGAGACCCAGTACTTC
D: NA
V: TRBV30
J: TRBJ2-5
size: NA

CDR3: CASSDAPQKPYGYTF
DNA: TGCGCCAGCAGCGATGCCCCACAGAAACCTTATGGCTACACCTTC
D: NA
V: TRBV5-1
J: TRBJ1-2
size: NA

CDR3: CASIIDRGVGELFF
DNA: TGTGCCAGCATCATAGACAGGGGCGTCGGGGAGCTGTTTTTT
D: TRBD1
V: TRBV7-8
J: TRBJ2-2
size: NA

CDR3: CASSPPSTGRSDGSPLHF
DNA: TGTGCCAGCAGCCCCCCTTCCACCGGCAGGTCGGATGGTTCACCCCTCCACTTT
D: NA
V: TRBV21-1
J: TRBJ1-6
size: few

CDR3: CASTSNYGYTF
DNA: TGTGCCAGCACGTCAAACTATGGCTACACCTTC
D: NA
V: TRBV28
J: TRBJ1-2
size: NA

CDR3: CASSYSRLARETQYF
DNA: TGTGCCAGCAGTTACTCTCGACTAGCGCGGGAGACCCAGTACTTC
D: TRBD2
V: TRBV6-5
J: TRBJ2-5
size: NA

CDR3: CAWGTGRKLFF
DNA: TGTGCCTGGGGGACAGGGCGAAAACTGTTTTTT
D: TRBD1
V: TRBV30
J: TRBJ1-4
size: NA

CDR3: CASNPPGTGGRETQYF
DNA: TGCGCCAGCAACCCACCCGGGACAGGCGGGAGAGAGACCCAGTACTTC
D: NA
V: TRBV5-1
J: TRBJ2-5
size: NA

CDR3: CAWSVGENTEAFF
DNA: TGTGCCTGGAGTGTCGGGGAGAACACTGAAGCTTTCTTT
D: NA
V: TRBV30
J: TRBJ1-1
size: many

CDR3: CASSFVTASNYGYTF
DNA: TGTGCCAGCAGCTTCGTGACAGCGTCTAACTATGGCTACACCTTC
D: NA
V: TRBV5-6
J: TRBJ1-2
size: few

CDR3: CASSLRDRVWETQYF
DNA: TGTGCCAGCAGTTTAAGGGACAGGGTTTGGGAGACCCAGTACTTC
D: TRBD1
V: TRBV28
J: TRBJ2-5
size: NA

CDR3: CASSRANTEAFF
DNA: TGTGCCAGCTCGAGGGCAAACACTGAAGCTTTCTTT
D: NA
V: TRBV18
J: TRBJ1-1
size: NA

CDR3: CAWTSPARVGRTEAFF
DNA: TGTGCCTGGACTTCTCCGGCCAGGGTCGGGCGCACTGAAGCTTTCTTT
D: NA
V: TRBV30
J: TRBJ1-1
size: NA

CDR3: CASSSPDRARPQYF
DNA: TGTGCCAGCAGTTCCCCGGACAGGGCGAGGCCCCAGTACTTC
D: TRBD1
V: TRBV27
J: TRBJ2-7
size: NA

CDR3: CASSLSGGSNEQFF
DNA: TGTGCCAGCAGCTTAAGCGGGGGGTCCAATGAGCAGTTCTTC
D: TRBD2
V: TRBV7-9
J: TRBJ2-1
size: NA